This section outlines one T cell receptor beta chain sequence together with its context. This sample was included in a study of cytomegalovirus exposure and HLA in healthy donors. PCR employed 60 Vbeta and 13 Jbeta primers. Sequencing used immunoSEQ multiplex PCR; TCRdb keeps in-frame clones, though not all of them. The table records 100,000 to 150,000 clones, 77% of them present only once. The CDR3 is 14 residues long. CDR1 SNHLY and CDR2 FYNNEI come from the germline V gene. Specimen: PBMCs. The chain joins TRBV2 to TRBJ2-5, with D maybe TRBD2 (6 bases). The assigned J gene may be wrong: the sequence end matches TRBJ2-7 better. The source of this sequence is a woman aged 40-49 years in good health and CMV-seropositive. The CDR3 DNA is TGTGCCAGCAGTCGACTAGGGAGTTCATACGAGCAGTACTTC. It specifies CASSRLGSSYEQYF.